Listed below are T cell receptor beta chains from one sample, sequenced in a study of blood T cell repertoires in COVID-19. The table came from immunoSEQ multiplex PCR; TCRdb's copy has only in-frame clones and leaves some out. The table records about 54,000 clones, just over 90% of them present only once. Sequencing input: peripheral blood. The receptors were gathered from a middle-aged woman with active COVID-19. Both conserved end residues are part of each CDR3. A D gene is named only where the DNA matches it firmly. Clone size, where shown, is once, few, many, or a class for clones that have expanded.

v_gene	abundance	j_gene	d_gene	CDR3aa	CDR3nt
TRBV3-1/TRBV3-2	NA	TRBJ1-2	TRBD1	CASRNRGGYTF	TGTGCCAGCAGAAACAGGGGTGGCTACACCTTC
TRBV20-1	NA	TRBJ2-7	NA	CSASAPSSYEQYF	TGCAGTGCTAGTGCCCCGAGTTCCTACGAGCAGTACTTC
TRBV7-3	NA	TRBJ1-1	NA	CASSLIRDTEAFF	TGTGCCAGCAGCTTGATCAGGGATACTGAAGCTTTCTTT
TRBV29-1	NA	TRBJ1-1	NA	CSVEATVLFSEAFF	TGCAGCGTTGAAGCGACAGTTCTGTTCTCTGAAGCTTTCTTT
TRBV5-1	NA	TRBJ2-3	TRBD2	CASSYSGGSSTDTQYF	TGCGCCAGCAGCTATAGCGGGGGGTCTAGCACAGATACGCAGTATTTT
TRBV5-1	NA	TRBJ2-2	NA	CASSPGITANTGELFF	TGCGCCAGCAGCCCGGGGATCACCGCGAACACCGGGGAGCTGTTTTTT
TRBV6-4	NA	TRBJ2-7	NA	CASSGIRRREDF	TGTGCCAGCAGTGGGATTAGACGGAGGGAGGACTTC
TRBV24-1	few	TRBJ2-2	NA	CAVKDRNTGELFF	TGTGCCGTAAAAGACAGGAACACCGGGGAGCTGTTTTTT
TRBV5-4	NA	TRBJ1-2	NA	CASSLFDRPRGGYTF	TGTGCCAGCAGCTTGTTTGACAGGCCTCGCGGTGGCTACACCTTC
TRBV11-3	NA	TRBJ2-1	TRBD2	CASSANGGARGEQFF	TGTGCCAGCAGTGCCAACGGGGGGGCCAGGGGTGAGCAGTTCTTC
TRBV5-5	NA	TRBJ1-2	NA	CASSLAQGEGYTF	TGTGCCAGCAGCTTGGCGCAGGGTGAGGGCTACACCTTC
TRBV7-3	NA	TRBJ1-5	NA	CASSRSWEGIQPQHF	TGTGCCAGCAGCCGATCGTGGGAGGGAATTCAGCCCCAGCATTTT
TRBV10-3	NA	TRBJ1-5	NA	CAIATGQNSNQPQHF	TGTGCCATAGCAACAGGACAGAATAGCAATCAGCCCCAGCATTTT
TRBV6-2/TRBV6-3	NA	TRBJ2-1	TRBD2	CASSYLPGLAGGRSSYNEQFF	TGTGCCAGCAGTTACTTGCCGGGACTAGCGGGGGGACGGAGCTCCTACAATGAGCAGTTCTTC
TRBV6-5	NA	TRBJ1-6	TRBD1	CASSRLDRGNSPLHF	TGTGCCAGCAGTCGCCTGGACAGGGGTAATTCACCCCTCCACTTT
TRBV5-1	NA	TRBJ2-2	TRBD1	CASSLEPGTGTGELFF	TGCGCCAGCAGCTTGGAGCCCGGGACAGGGACCGGGGAGCTGTTTTTT
TRBV7-9	NA	TRBJ2-1	TRBD2	CASSPKRGRDYNEQFF	TGTGCCAGCAGTCCAAAGCGGGGGCGAGATTACAATGAGCAGTTCTTC
TRBV5-8	NA	TRBJ1-5	NA	CASSLLRAGQPQHF	TGTGCCAGCAGCTTGTTGCGGGCAGGTCAGCCCCAGCATTTT
TRBV19	NA	TRBJ1-2	TRBD1	CASSILGTGDYGYTF	TGTGCCAGTAGTATCCTCGGGACAGGCGACTATGGCTACACCTTC
TRBV19	once	TRBJ1-6	NA	CASSTRTDSPLHF	TGTGCCAGTAGTACACGAACAGATTCACCCCTCCACTTT
TRBV12-5	once	TRBJ1-1	NA	CASGWGVTEAFF	TGTGCTAGTGGTTGGGGAGTCACTGAAGCTTTCTTT
TRBV7-3	NA	TRBJ2-3	TRBD1	CASSLQGADTQYF	TGTGCCAGCAGCTTACAGGGGGCAGATACGCAGTATTTT
TRBV6-5	NA	TRBJ2-1	TRBD1	CASNREGAWNEQFF	TGTGCCAGCAATAGAGAGGGGGCTTGGAATGAGCAGTTCTTC
TRBV11-2	NA	TRBJ2-5	NA	CASSFGGTDQETQYF	TGTGCCAGCAGCTTCGGCGGGACAGACCAAGAGACCCAGTACTTC
TRBV6-6	NA	TRBJ2-5	NA	CASRKETGEGETQYF	TGTGCCAGCAGGAAAGAGACAGGGGAGGGAGAGACCCAGTACTTC
TRBV2	NA	TRBJ1-2	NA	CASSEGGEGYTF	TGTGCCAGCAGTGAGGGAGGTGAAGGCTACACCTTC
TRBV18	NA	TRBJ2-7	NA	CASSRERAGPFEQYF	TGTGCCAGCTCCCGGGAGAGAGCGGGCCCCTTCGAGCAGTACTTC
TRBV9	NA	TRBJ2-1	TRBD1	CASSAGTGHDNEQFF	TGTGCCAGCAGCGCAGGGACAGGGCATGACAATGAGCAGTTCTTC
TRBV3-1/TRBV3-2	NA	TRBJ1-6	TRBD1	CASSLRTGGRSYNSPLHF	TGTGCCAGCAGCCTCCGGACAGGGGGTAGGTCCTATAATTCACCCCTCCACTTT
TRBV9	NA	TRBJ2-1	TRBD2	CASSLGLAGISSYNEQFF	TGTGCCAGCAGCCTTGGACTAGCGGGAATAAGCTCCTACAATGAGCAGTTCTTC
TRBV6-2/TRBV6-3	NA	TRBJ2-3	NA	CASSRLTLTDTQYF	TGTGCCAGCAGCCGCTTGACTCTTACAGATACGCAGTATTTT
TRBV15	NA	TRBJ1-2	TRBD1	CATSQGGGSYYGYTF	TGTGCCACCAGCCAAGGGGGCGGGTCGTACTATGGCTACACCTTC
TRBV18	NA	TRBJ2-1	NA	CASSQAVGDEQFF	TGTGCCAGCTCTCAGGCAGTAGGGGATGAGCAGTTCTTC
TRBV20-1	NA	TRBJ2-1	NA	CSAGELLGAYNEQFF	TGCAGTGCTGGTGAATTATTAGGAGCCTACAATGAGCAGTTCTTC
TRBV6-5	few	TRBJ1-1	TRBD1	CASSYRGQTEAFF	TGTGCCAGCAGTTACAGGGGGCAAACTGAAGCTTTCTTT
TRBV7-9	once	TRBJ1-1	NA	CASSPTGDSVRGFF	TGTGCCAGCAGCCCAACAGGAGATTCGGTCAGGGGTTTCTTT
TRBV2	NA	TRBJ2-1	NA	CASSETRGNNEQFF	TGTGCCAGCAGTGAAACACGGGGGAACAATGAGCAGTTCTTC
TRBV18	NA	TRBJ1-2	TRBD1	CASSPGQESNYGYTF	TGTGCCAGCTCACCGGGACAGGAATCTAACTATGGCTACACCTTC
TRBV19	NA	TRBJ1-6	NA	CASSIVSSVAGNSPLHF	TGTGCCAGTAGTATAGTATCGTCGGTTGCGGGAAATTCACCCCTCCACTTT
TRBV7-9	few	TRBJ1-6	TRBD1	CASSRTTGLPSNSPLHF	TGTGCCAGCAGCCGGACGACAGGGTTACCTAGTAATTCACCCCTCCACTTT
TRBV7-8	NA	TRBJ2-3	NA	CASSLGSGSRTDTQYF	TGTGCCAGCAGCTTAGGCAGCGGGTCTCGCACAGATACGCAGTATTTT
TRBV11-3	few	TRBJ1-6	NA	CASSFRTDLSPLHF	TGTGCCAGCAGCTTCCGGACAGACTTATCACCCCTCCACTTT
TRBV24-1	NA	TRBJ2-1	TRBD1	CATSDPGTGGENEQFF	TGTGCCACCAGTGACCCCGGGACAGGGGGCGAAAATGAGCAGTTCTTC
TRBV5-1	once	TRBJ2-7	NA	CASSRTDPYEQYF	TGCGCCAGCAGCCGTACAGACCCCTACGAGCAGTACTTC
TRBV4-1	NA	TRBJ2-6	TRBD2	CASSQDWRGAHIGANVLTF	TGCGCCAGCAGCCAAGATTGGCGGGGGGCGCATATTGGGGCCAACGTCCTGACTTTC
TRBV7-6	NA	TRBJ2-3	NA	CASSLAGGRTQDTQYF	TGTGCCAGCAGCTTAGCGGGTGGCCGGACACAAGATACGCAGTATTTT
TRBV4-1	NA	TRBJ1-4	TRBD1	CASSHSPGQLTLVGEKLFF	TGCGCCAGCAGCCACAGCCCGGGACAGCTGACACTGGTGGGGGAAAAACTGTTTTTT
TRBV5-1	NA	TRBJ2-5	TRBD2	CASNTVGGALETQYF	TGCGCCAGCAATACGGTCGGGGGGGCGTTGGAGACCCAGTACTTC
TRBV2	NA	TRBJ2-2	NA	CASSDTGGTGELFF	TGTGCCAGCAGTGACACCGGGGGCACCGGGGAGCTGTTTTTT
TRBV15	NA	TRBJ2-5	NA	CATSPRSVRGETQYF	TGTGCCACCAGCCCCCGGTCGGTCAGGGGTGAGACCCAGTACTTC
TRBV3-1/TRBV3-2	NA	TRBJ2-5	TRBD2	CASSQFHGGAEETQYF	TGTGCCAGCAGCCAATTTCACGGGGGGGCCGAAGAGACCCAGTACTTC
TRBV15	NA	TRBJ1-2	TRBD1	CATSREGEPGQGAENYGYTF	TGTGCCACCAGCAGAGAGGGGGAACCGGGACAGGGGGCCGAAAACTATGGCTACACCTTC
TRBV9	NA	TRBJ2-2	NA	CASSVHDGEHTGELFF	TGTGCCAGCAGCGTACACGACGGGGAACACACCGGGGAGCTGTTTTTT
TRBV3-1/TRBV3-2	NA	TRBJ2-5	NA	CASSQALLTETQYF	TGTGCCAGCAGCCAAGCATTACTTACGGAGACCCAGTACTTC
TRBV30	NA	TRBJ1-1	NA	CAWSHGQLTEAFF	TGTGCCTGGAGTCATGGACAGTTGACTGAAGCTTTCTTT